One and the same sample provided the 26 T cell receptor beta chains below, sequenced in a study of neurological immune-mediated disorders. TCRdb reprocessed the 5' RACE reads with MiXCR, giving one entry per CDR3 protein. Counted here are 35,000 to 50,000 distinct CDR3 sequences, approximately 2.4% occurring once; the ten biggest clones make up about 2.4%. The sequencing sample was made of PBMCs. The receptor source for this set is a man aged 45-65 years with multiple sclerosis.

This clonotype was picked up many times. The chain has TRBV19 and TRBJ2-3; 8 bases are shared with TRBD1. The CDR3 is 14 amino acids. CDR1 is LNHDA and CDR2 is SQIVND in the germline V gene (reference sequence). The trim removed 5 bases at V and 6 bases at J, leaving 7 bases unmatched. Written as DNA, the CDR3 is TGTGCCAGTAGTCAGGCAGGGGGCGTGGATACGCAGTATTTT. It encodes CASSQAGGVDTQYF.

Ten or more counts support this clonotype. CDR3 amino acids: CSATLLPYEQYF. CDR3 DNA: TGCAGTGCTACGCTCTTGCCCTACGAGCAGTACTTC. The rearrangement links TRBV20-1 to TRBJ2-7; D remains ambiguous. The CDR3 covers 12 residues. V lost 4 bases and J lost 2, with 9 bases in between. Germline loops: CDR1 DFQATT, CDR2 SNEGSKA (reference sequence).

This clonotype was seen many times. At one end, the junction sequence differs from germline, possibly due to a read error. The J gene is TRBJ1-6, the V gene TRBV5-1, with 9 bases identical to TRBD1. The germline V gene encodes CDR1 SGHRS and CDR2 YFSETQ. The CDR3 extends over 15 amino acids. The CDR3 sequence: CASSSGTGYNSPLNF. The CDR3 bases are TGCGCCAGCAGCTCCGGGACAGGGTATAATTCACCCCTCAACTTT.

This clonotype was picked up many times. Germline is not matched at one junction end, which may reflect a read error. V and J are TRBV20-1 and TRBJ1-3, with unresolved D. The length of the CDR3 is 11 residues. Germline assignment: CDR1 DFQATT and CDR2 SNEGSKA (reference sequence). CDR3 sequence: CSAPSGNTIHF. DNA of the CDR3: TGCAGTGCCCCGAGTGGAAACACCATACATTTT.

This clonotype was counted ten times or more. V usage is TRBV12-3 or TRBV12-4 and J usage is TRBJ2-3; 15 positions match TRBD2. This CDR3 contains 15 residues. Trimming took 6 bases from V and 4 from J; bases not matched to a gene: 2. CDR3 loop: CASRRTSGGADTQYF. DNA for the CDR3: TGTGCCAGCAGAAGGACTAGCGGGGGGGCAGATACGCAGTATTTT.

At least ten counts were recorded for this clonotype. One junction end disagrees with the germline gene, perhaps due to a read error. The J gene is TRBJ1-5, the V gene TRBV20-1, with D unresolved. CDR3 length: 13 residues. CDR1 is DFQATT and CDR2 is SNEGSKA in the germline V gene (reference sequence). CDR3 protein: CSARVGGNQPQNF. The CDR3, as DNA: TGCAGTGCTAGAGTAGGAGGGAACCAGCCCCAGAATTTT.

This clonotype was counted at least ten times. The chain links TRBV25-1 to TRBJ2-5, with a possible D match to TRBD1 (6 bases). Germline lookup yields CDR1 MGHDK and CDR2 SYGVNS. The CDR3 runs 14 residues. The V and J ends lost 2 bases and 3 bases respectively, with 10 bases between them. For the CDR3, the DNA is TGTGCCAGCAGTGAAGATGAGGGGGAAGAGACCCAGTACTTC. Its protein product is CASSEDEGEETQYF.

This clonotype was recorded a few times. The chain employs TRBV20-1 and TRBJ1-2, with TRBD1 as a possible D gene (6 bases). The CDR3 contains 15 residues. With 0 bases removed from V and 5 bases from J, the gap between germline ends came to 16 bases. Germline CDR1 is DFQATT and CDR2 is SNEGSKA (reference sequence). This chain's CDR3 is CSAREAAGVKYGYTF. The CDR3 DNA reads TGCAGTGCTAGAGAGGCGGCAGGGGTCAAGTATGGCTACACCTTC.

This clonotype has ten or more counts. This sequence joins TRBV7-8 and TRBJ1-6; the D is unclear. The CDR3 consists of 15 residues. Germline-derived CDR1 and CDR2 are SGHVS and FQNEAQ. The germline V and J ends were trimmed by 1 base and 5 bases, with 9 bases remaining between them. The CDR3 DNA is TGTGCCAGCAGCTTAGGTTTGGCAGATAATTCACCCCTCCACTTT. Protein product: CASSLGLADNSPLHF.

Many counts were recorded for this clonotype. The V and J genes are TRBV12-3 or TRBV12-4 and TRBJ1-2; D is perhaps TRBD1 (6 bases). The CDR3 is 13 residues long. The V end was cut by 6 bases, the J end by 5 bases, with 13 bases between. CDR3 residues: CASRRTVNYGYTF. Here the CDR3 DNA reads TGTGCCAGCAGAAGGACAGTAAATTATGGCTACACCTTC.

This clonotype was seen repeatedly, ten times or more. The chain carries TRBV5-5 and TRBJ2-2; weak D call: TRBD1 (5 bases). From germline, CDR1 is SGHKS and CDR2 YYEKEE (reference sequence). Trimming cost V 5 bases and J 3 bases, with 8 bases left between them. The CDR3 extends over 13 amino acids. DNA of the CDR3: TGTGCCAGCAGGCAGGGTTACACCGGGGAGCTGTTTTTT. It specifies CASRQGYTGELFF. The full variable domain, completed using reference TRBV5-5 and TRBJ2-2, is DAGVTQSPTHLIKTRGQQVTLRCSPISGHKSVSWYQQVLGQGPQFIFQYYEKEERGRGNFPDRFSARQFPNYSSELNVNALLLGDSALYLCASRQGYTGELFFGEGSRLTVL.

The sample holds many counts of this clonotype. The chain couples TRBV7-9 to TRBJ1-1; possible D gene TRBD1, 6 bases. CDR3 length: 14 residues. The germline V gene encodes CDR1 SEHNR and CDR2 FQNEAQ (reference sequence). V was clipped by 5 bases and J by 5 bases, with 15 bases between them. CDR3: CASSPVRGGTEAFF. The CDR3 DNA follows: TGTGCCAGCAGCCCCGTCAGGGGTGGAACTGAAGCTTTCTTT. Full variable domain (rest looked up from reference TRBV7-9 and TRBJ1-1): DTGVSQNPRHKITKRGQNVTFRCDPISEHNRLYWYRQTLGQGPEFLTYFQNEAQLEKSRLLSDRFSAERPKGSFSTLEIQRTEQGDSAMYLCASSPVRGGTEAFFGQGTRLTVV.

This clonotype was found many times. The chain uses TRBV5-1 and TRBJ1-4; D gene uncertain. The ends were cut back, 0 bases at V and 8 bases at J, with 11 bases in the middle. The CDR3 is 14 residues long. Germline V gene lookup returns CDR1 SGHRS and CDR2 YFSETQ. The CDR3 region has the DNA TGCGCCAGCAGCTTGGGTGGATCCGCGGAAAAACTGTTTTTT. This gives the protein CASSLGGSAEKLFF.

This clonotype occurred many times. This rearrangement joins TRBV7-2 to TRBJ1-2; perhaps TRBD1 as D (5 bases). Deletions cut 5 bases from V and 3 bases from J, with 16 bases between. Per germline, CDR1 SGHTA and CDR2 FQGNSA. CDR3 length equals 15 residues. The CDR3 reads CASSLVGRDDYGYTF. The CDR3 DNA follows: TGTGCCAGCAGCCTAGTAGGCAGGGATGACTATGGCTACACCTTC.

This clonotype was counted many times. The genes are TRBV5-5 and TRBJ2-7, with D possibly being TRBD1 (6 bases). Per the germline V gene, CDR1 is SGHKS and CDR2 is YYEKEE (reference sequence). The CDR3 totals 15 residues. V was trimmed by 4 bases and J by 0 bases, leaving 14 bases between them. CDR3 bases: TGTGCCAGCAGCGCCGGGACATTGAGCTCCTACGAGCAGTACTTC. Its translation is CASSAGTLSSYEQYF.

Concerning this clonotype: Possible read error: a much larger clone is one base away. This chain links TRBV6-6 with TRBJ2-7, with D perhaps TRBD2 (5 bases). Germline V lookup: CDR1 MNHNY, CDR2 SVGAGI (reference sequence). The CDR3 spans 15 residues. V was shortened by 6 bases and J by 3 bases, with 18 bases between the two germline ends. CDR3 loop: CASSRTRERNYEQYF. CDR3 DNA: TGTGCCAGCAGCCGAACCCGGGAAAGGAACTACGAGCAGTACTTC.

In its sample, this clonotype was seen many times. The rearrangement uses TRBV20-1 and TRBJ1-1, with TRBD1 matching over 8 bases. The junction had 5 bases not matched to a gene; V was cut back by 5 bases and J by 0 bases. CDR1 and CDR2 from the germline V gene are DFQATT and SNEGSKA (reference sequence). The CDR3 consists of 14 residues. CDR3 sequence (DNA): TGCAGTGCTTATCGGACAGGGCTGAACACTGAAGCTTTCTTT. Translation: CSAYRTGLNTEAFF.

This clonotype was recorded at least ten times. The chain combines TRBV20-1 with TRBJ2-7; 8 nucleotides line up with TRBD1. The CDR3 is 14 amino acids. Per the germline V gene, CDR1 is DFQATT and CDR2 is SNEGSKA (reference sequence). V dropped 1 base and J dropped 1; count of bases not matched to a gene: 3. The CDR3: CSARGTGRSYEQYF. The CDR3, as DNA: TGCAGTGCTAGAGGGACAGGGCGGTCCTACGAGCAGTACTTC.

The table lists this clonotype with many counts. The chain combines TRBV7-3 with TRBJ2-1; 10 nucleotides agree with TRBD2. This CDR3 has 15 residues. The V gene end was trimmed by 5 bases and the J gene end by 2 bases; junction bases not matched to a gene: 3. CDR1 SGHTA and CDR2 FQGTGA come from the germline V gene. The CDR3, as DNA: TGTGCCAGCAGCGAGAGCGGGGGGGCCTACAATGAGCAGTTCTTC. Its protein product is CASSESGGAYNEQFF. The full variable domain, rest sourced from reference TRBV7-3 and TRBJ2-1, is GAGVSQTPSNKVTEKGKYVELRCDPISGHTALYWYRQSLGQGPEFLIYFQGTGAADDSGLPNDRFFAVRPEGSVSTLKIQRTERGDSAVYLCASSESGGAYNEQFFGPGTRLTVL.

This clonotype came up many times. The chain links TRBV28 to TRBJ1-5, with TRBD1 as a possible D gene (6 bases). The ends were cut back, 6 bases at V and 7 bases at J, with 16 bases in the middle. The CDR3 is made up of 14 amino acids. Germline CDR1 and CDR2: MDHEN and SYDVKM. The CDR3 loop reads CASRKPTGRQPQHF. The CDR3 nucleotides read TGTGCCAGCAGAAAACCCACAGGGAGGCAGCCCCAGCATTTT. The whole variable domain, remainder taken from reference TRBV28 and TRBJ1-5, is DVKVTQSSRYLVKRTGEKVFLECVQDMDHENMFWYRQDPGLGLRLIYFSYDVKMKEKGDIPEGYSVSREKKERFSLILESASTNQTSMYLCASRKPTGRQPQHFGDGTRLSIL.

This clonotype was detected ten times or more. The chain has TRBV4-3 and TRBJ2-1; D remains ambiguous. CDR1 is LGHNA and CDR2 is YSLEER in the germline V gene. Between the trimmed V and J ends, which lost 0 bases and 0 bases, there was a span of 6 bases. The CDR3 is 15 amino acids. The CDR3 loop is CASSQDGSSYNEQFF. CDR3 in DNA: TGCGCCAGCAGCCAAGATGGCAGCTCCTACAATGAGCAGTTCTTC.

This chain connects TRBV7-8 to TRBJ2-6; 10 positions match TRBD1. The CDR3 spans 18 residues. Germline loops: CDR1 SGHVS, CDR2 FQNEAQ. J was trimmed by 2 bases and V by 7 bases; bases with no gene match: 11. In nucleotides, the CDR3 is TGTGCCAGCAACCCACGCGACAGGGGGCTAGCTGGGGCCAACGTCCTGACTTTC. This gives the protein CASNPRDRGLAGANVLTF.

This clonotype has ten or more counts. The chain links TRBV5-1 to TRBJ1-2; D gene unclear. Between the trimmed V and J ends, which lost 0 bases and 6 bases, there was a span of 12 bases. The germline V gene encodes CDR1 SGHRS and CDR2 YFSETQ. The length of the CDR3 is 14 residues. The CDR3 protein is CASSLDSGLDGYTF. The CDR3 region has the DNA TGCGCCAGCAGCTTGGACAGCGGGTTGGATGGCTACACCTTC.

This clonotype was observed at least ten times. The V call is TRBV5-6, the J call TRBJ2-1; 10 bases line up with TRBD2. The length of the CDR3 is 16 residues. Germline V CDR1 and CDR2: SGHDT, YYEEEE. V lost 0 bases and J lost 3; bases outside the gene matches: 3. The CDR3: CASSLGLAGDYNEQFF. The DNA for the CDR3 is TGTGCCAGCAGCTTGGGTCTAGCGGGGGACTACAATGAGCAGTTCTTC.

This clonotype was recorded at least ten times. The gene calls are TRBV10-3 and TRBJ1-1; TRBD1 aligns across 7 bases. Germline assignment: CDR1 ENHRY and CDR2 SYGVKD. The CDR3 extends over 13 amino acids. Germline trimming cut 6 bases from V and 5 bases from J; bases unmatched to any gene: 6. CDR3 sequence reads: CAIRGRGGTEAFF. CDR3 in DNA: TGTGCCATCAGGGGCAGGGGGGGTACTGAAGCTTTCTTT.

This clonotype was counted many times. This rearrangement joins TRBV5-6 to TRBJ2-5; the D gene could be TRBD1 or TRBD2 (5 bases each). From germline, CDR1 is SGHDT and CDR2 YYEEEE. Trimming took off 10 bases at V and 1 base at J, with 14 bases between the two ends. CDR3 length: 13 residues. In DNA form, the CDR3 reads TGTGCCGGAAACCCGAGGGGCCAAGAGACCCAGTACTTC. It is translated as CAGNPRGQETQYF.